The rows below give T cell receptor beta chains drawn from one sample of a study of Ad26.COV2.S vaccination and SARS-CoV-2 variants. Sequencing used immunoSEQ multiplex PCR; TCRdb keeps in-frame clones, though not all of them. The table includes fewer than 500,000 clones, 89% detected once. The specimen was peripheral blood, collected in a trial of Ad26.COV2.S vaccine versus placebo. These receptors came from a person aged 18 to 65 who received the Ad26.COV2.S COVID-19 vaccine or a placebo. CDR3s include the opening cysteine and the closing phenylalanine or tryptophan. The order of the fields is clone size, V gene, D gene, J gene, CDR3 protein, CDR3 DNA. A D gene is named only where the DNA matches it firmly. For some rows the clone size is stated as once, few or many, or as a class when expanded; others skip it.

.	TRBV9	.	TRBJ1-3	CASSSRALAGNTIYF	TGTGCCAGCAGCTCCCGGGCCCTTGCTGGAAACACCATATATTTT
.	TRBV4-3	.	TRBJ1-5	CASSQGRPRQPQHF	TGCGCCAGCAGCCAAGGGAGGCCCCGGCAGCCCCAGCATTTT
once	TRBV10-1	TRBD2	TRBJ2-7	CASRRGVWFYEQYF	TGCGCCAGCAGGCGGGGGGTTTGGTTCTACGAGCAGTACTTC
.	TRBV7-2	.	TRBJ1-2	CASSVWTEDGYTF	TGTGCCAGCAGCGTATGGACAGAGGATGGCTACACCTTC
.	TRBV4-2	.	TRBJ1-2	CASSQPKGSQDIRGGYTF	TGTGCCAGCAGCCAACCCAAGGGGTCGCAGGACATTCGTGGGGGCTACACCTTC
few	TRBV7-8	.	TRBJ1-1	CASSSGFVDLMNTEAFF	TGTGCCAGCAGCTCAGGCTTTGTGGATCTGATGAACACTGAAGCTTTCTTT
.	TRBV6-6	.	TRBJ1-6	CAAGSSYNSPLHF	TGTGCCGCCGGCAGCTCCTATAATTCACCCCTCCACTTT
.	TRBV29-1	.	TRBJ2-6	CSVQLSRVSGANVLTF	TGCAGCGTGCAGCTCTCCCGGGTCTCTGGGGCCAACGTCCTGACTTTC
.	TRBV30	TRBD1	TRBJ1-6	CAWDHRDSLSSPLHF	TGTGCCTGGGACCACCGGGACAGTTTAAGCTCACCCCTCCACTTT
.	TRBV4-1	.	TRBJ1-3	CASSQVGGTFTIYF	TGCGCCAGCAGCCAGGTCGGGGGGACCTTTACCATATATTTT
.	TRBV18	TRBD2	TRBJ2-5	CASSRGGQETQYF	TGTGCCAGCTCCCGGGGGGGGCAAGAGACCCAGTACTTC
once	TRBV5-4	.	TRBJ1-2	CASTQDRGQANYGYTF	TGTGCCAGCACCCAGGATAGGGGTCAGGCGAACTATGGCTACACCTTC
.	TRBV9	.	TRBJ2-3	CASSVGDSTDTQYF	TGTGCCAGCAGCGTAGGGGACAGCACAGATACGCAGTATTTT
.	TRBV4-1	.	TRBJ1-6	CASSPSGTPNSPLHF	TGCGCCAGCAGCCCTTCCGGGACCCCTAATTCACCCCTCCACTTT
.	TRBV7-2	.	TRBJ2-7	CASSFKPYLEQYF	TGTGCCAGCAGCTTCAAACCGTACCTCGAGCAGTACTTC
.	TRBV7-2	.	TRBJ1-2	CASSPHVTSYGYTF	TGTGCCAGCAGCCCCCACGTGACTAGCTATGGCTACACCTTC
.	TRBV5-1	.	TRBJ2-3	CASGGGRGRARTDTQYF	TGCGCCAGCGGTGGGGGCCGGGGCAGGGCTCGCACAGATACGCAGTATTTT
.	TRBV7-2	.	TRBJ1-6	CASRAGVIYNSPLHF	TGTGCCAGCAGGGCAGGGGTGATCTATAATTCACCCCTCCACTTT
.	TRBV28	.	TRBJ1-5	CASSPPSQPQHF	TGTGCCAGCAGCCCACCCTCCCAGCCCCAGCATTTT
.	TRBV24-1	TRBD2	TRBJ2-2	CATSDFPLAGGLYTGELFF	TGTGCCACCAGTGATTTCCCGCTAGCGGGAGGGCTGTACACCGGGGAGCTGTTTTTT
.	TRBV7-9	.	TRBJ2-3	CASTPRENRDTQYF	TGTGCCAGCACCCCGAGAGAAAACCGGGATACGCAGTATTTT
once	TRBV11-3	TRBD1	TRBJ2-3	CASSPRTGGADTQYF	TGTGCCAGCAGCCCGCGGACAGGGGGCGCAGATACGCAGTATTTT
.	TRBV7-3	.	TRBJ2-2	CASSSQGLTGELFF	TGTGCCAGCAGCTCTCAGGGGCTAACCGGGGAGCTGTTTTTT
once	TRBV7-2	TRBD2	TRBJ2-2	CASSSSSGRAGELFF	TGTGCCAGCAGCTCCTCTAGCGGGAGGGCCGGGGAGCTGTTTTTT
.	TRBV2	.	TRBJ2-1	CASLDSMSSYNEQFF	TGTGCCAGCCTGGACTCGATGAGCTCCTACAATGAGCAGTTCTTC
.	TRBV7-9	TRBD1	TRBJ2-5	CASSSLQGDGQETQYF	TGTGCCAGCAGCTCCTTACAGGGGGATGGGCAAGAGACCCAGTACTTC
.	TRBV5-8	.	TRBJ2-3	CASPAWYASTSTDTQYF	TGTGCCAGCCCAGCTTGGTATGCCAGTACTAGCACAGATACGCAGTATTTT
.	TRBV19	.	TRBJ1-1	CASSLTVGANTEAFF	TGTGCCAGTAGTCTCACCGTAGGGGCAAACACTGAAGCTTTCTTT
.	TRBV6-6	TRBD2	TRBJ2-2	CARTEERGRVTGELFF	TGTGCCAGAACAGAGGAGCGGGGTAGAGTCACCGGGGAGCTGTTTTTT
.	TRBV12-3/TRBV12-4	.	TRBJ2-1	CATTPGSYNEQFF	TGTGCCACCACCCCCGGGTCCTACAATGAGCAGTTCTTC
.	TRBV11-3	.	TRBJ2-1	CASSPRLRDSSYNEQFF	TGTGCCAGCAGCCCACGTCTCCGGGATTCCTCCTACAATGAGCAGTTCTTC
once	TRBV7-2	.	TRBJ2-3	CASSLAGPGATDTQYF	TGTGCCAGCAGCTTAGCGGGGCCGGGGGCTACAGATACGCAGTATTTT
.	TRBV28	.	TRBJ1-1	CASKTQGGEAFF	TGTGCCAGCAAAACGCAGGGTGGAGAAGCTTTCTTT
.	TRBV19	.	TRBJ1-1	CASSSQPDSTEAFF	TGTGCCAGTAGTTCCCAACCGGACAGCACTGAAGCTTTCTTT
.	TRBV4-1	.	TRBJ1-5	CASSQGTLIGNQPQHF	TGCGCCAGCAGCCAAGGTACTCTGATAGGCAATCAGCCCCAGCATTTT
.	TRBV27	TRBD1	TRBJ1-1	CASTLRGQGRAFF	TGTGCCAGCACACTGAGGGGGCAGGGACGAGCTTTCTTT
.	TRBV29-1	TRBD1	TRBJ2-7	CSVARGFRGPYEQYF	TGCAGCGTGGCGAGGGGCTTTAGGGGGCCCTACGAGCAGTACTTC
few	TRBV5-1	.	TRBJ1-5	CASSLEGTQPQHF	TGCGCCAGCAGCTTGGAAGGGACCCAGCCCCAGCATTTT
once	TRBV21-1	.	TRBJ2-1	CASSKEGTPGCYNEQFF	TGTGCCAGCAGCAAAGAAGGGACACCCGGTTGCTACAATGAGCAGTTCTTC
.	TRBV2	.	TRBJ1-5	CASSEQFNQPQHF	TGTGCCAGCAGTGAGCAATTCAATCAGCCCCAGCATTTT
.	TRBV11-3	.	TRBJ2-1	CASSLRGEQFF	TGTGCCAGCAGCCTACGAGGCGAGCAGTTCTTC
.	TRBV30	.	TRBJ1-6	CAWSVHHRDSPLHF	TGTGCCTGGAGTGTTCACCACAGGGATTCACCCCTCCACTTT
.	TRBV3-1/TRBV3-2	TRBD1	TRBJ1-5	CASSQDLGIPGQGARGQPQHF	TGTGCCAGCAGCCAAGATCTCGGGATCCCGGGACAGGGAGCGAGGGGACAGCCCCAGCATTTT
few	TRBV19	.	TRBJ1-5	CASNIAGDNQPQHF	TGTGCCAGTAACATCGCGGGAGATAATCAGCCCCAGCATTTT
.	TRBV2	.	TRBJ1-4	CASTPLTTNEKLFF	TGTGCCAGCACCCCGTTGACAACTAATGAAAAACTGTTTTTT
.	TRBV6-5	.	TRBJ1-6	CASSYQGSGSPLHF	TGTGCCAGCAGTTACCAAGGGTCCGGTTCACCCCTCCACTTT